The entry that follows covers one T cell receptor beta chain sequence. These data are taken from a study of OX40 agonist ivuxolimab in advanced cancers. With V trimmed by 5 bases and J by 3 bases, 11 bases remained unmatched. This CDR3 is 17 amino acids long. In germline, CDR1 is LNHDA, CDR2 SQIVND (reference sequence). Sequencing used immunoSEQ multiplex PCR; TCRdb keeps in-frame clones, though not all of them. The sample has about 64,000 clones, 84% seen once. The V and J genes are TRBV19 and TRBJ1-3; 9 nucleotides align to TRBD1. The specimen was CD4+ or CD8+ T cells sorted from blood, collected in a trial of the OX40 agonist ivuxolimab. This TCR derives from an adult with an advanced solid tumor such as melanoma, head and neck, liver or kidney cancer. CDR3 bases: TGTGCCAGTAGTCCAGGGGCGACAGGGGGAGATGGAAACACCATATATTTT. Amino acid sequence: CASSPGATGGDGNTIYF. Looking up the rest from reference TRBV19 and TRBJ1-3 gives the full variable domain: DGGITQSPKYLFRKEGQNVTLSCEQNLNHDAMYWYRQDPGQGLRLIYYSQIVNDFQKGDIAEGYSVSREKKESFPLTVTSAQKNPTAFYLCASSPGATGGDGNTIYFGEGSWLTVV.